This is a list of T cell receptor beta chains from one sample in a study of shared T cell receptors in the human thymus. Measured with immunoSEQ multiplex PCR; TCRdb has only the in-frame clones, and not every one. This table holds hundreds of thousands of clones, around 85% found once. This sample was shared with a second study, whose subject was human thymus T cells.

The sample comprised thymocytes. The source of these receptors is a girl less than two years old with a congenital heart defect. Each CDR3 is given with its conserved first and last residue. Fields, in order: V gene, clone size, D gene, J gene, CDR3 DNA, CDR3 protein. A D gene is named only where the DNA matches it firmly. The size entry is marked missing in some rows and otherwise reads once, few, many or a size class.

TRBV5-6	NA	NA	TRBJ1-1	TGTGCCAGCAGCAGGGACACCAACACTGAAGCTTTCTTT	CASSRDTNTEAFF
TRBV5-5	NA	TRBD1	TRBJ2-2	TGTGCCAGCAGCCGAGAAACTAGGACAGGGCGGGGCGGGGAGCTGTTTTTT	CASSRETRTGRGGELFF
TRBV28	once	NA	TRBJ1-3	TGTGCCAGCAGTTTATTCCTCGGAAGCGAGGGCCGAAACCCGAAGAGGTCTGGAAACACCATATATTTT	CASSLFLGSEGRNPKRSGNTIYF
TRBV7-9	NA	NA	TRBJ1-2	TGTGCCAGCAGCCCCCCCCACAGGGCGGGCTATGGCTACACCTTC	CASSPPHRAGYGYTF
TRBV6-1	NA	TRBD1	TRBJ1-1	TGTGCCAGCAGTTCCCCCGGGACAGGGGCCACTGAAGCTTTCTTT	CASSSPGTGATEAFF
TRBV7-6	NA	TRBD2	TRBJ2-1	TGTGCCAGCAGCTTGCTAAAGCCGGGACTACACAACGAAAGAAGGTACAATGAGCAGTTCTTC	CASSLLKPGLHNERRYNEQFF
TRBV4-2	NA	TRBD1	TRBJ1-1	TGTGCCAGCAGCCAGGGACAGGACAGGGGCATGAGGAACACTGAAGCTTTCTTT	CASSQGQDRGMRNTEAFF
TRBV4-1	NA	NA	TRBJ1-6	TGCGCCAGCAGCCAACAGGGGAAATCACCCCTCCACTTT	CASSQQGKSPLHF
TRBV11-2	few	TRBD2	TRBJ2-3	TGTGCCAGCAGCTCTCATAACTTGTACGGGGGGATAAGAGATACGCAGTATTTT	CASSSHNLYGGIRDTQYF
TRBV5-8	NA	TRBD1	TRBJ1-1	TGTGCCAGCAGCCAGCGGACAGGCTTAAACACTGAAGCTTTCTTT	CASSQRTGLNTEAFF
TRBV14	NA	NA	TRBJ2-7	TGTGCCAGCAGCCGGGGCCGGCTCAACTACGAGCAGTACTTC	CASSRGRLNYEQYF
TRBV27	once	NA	TRBJ2-3	TGTGCCAGCAGTTTATCGAGGGCAGGGGGCACAGATACGCAGTATTTT	CASSLSRAGGTDTQYF
TRBV14	few	TRBD2	TRBJ2-1	TGTGCCAGCAGCCTCAGCGGGGCTTACAATGAGCAGTTCTTC	CASSLSGAYNEQFF
TRBV4-3	few	TRBD1	TRBJ2-7	TGCGCCAGCAGCCAAGATCGACAGGGTGGGGAATACGAGCAGTACTTC	CASSQDRQGGEYEQYF
TRBV30	NA	TRBD1	TRBJ1-3	TGTGCCTGGAGCTTGACAGGGGTAGGATTAGGAAACACCATATATTTT	CAWSLTGVGLGNTIYF
TRBV19	NA	TRBD1	TRBJ1-2	TGTGCCAGTAGCCCTAGCCGTCAGGGACAGGGGGCACAACTCTATGGCTACACCTTC	CASSPSRQGQGAQLYGYTF
TRBV9	NA	NA	TRBJ2-7	TGTGCCAGCAGCGTATGCCCACCCGCGAGCTCCTACGAGCAGTACTTC	CASSVCPPASSYEQYF
TRBV28	NA	NA	TRBJ2-5	TGTGCCAGCAGTTTCCTAGAGACCCAGTACTTC	CASSFLETQYF
TRBV5-1	NA	NA	TRBJ2-1	TGCGCCAGCAGCTCGACCGGGCGTCGAGGGAGGTACTACAATGAGCAGTTCTTC	CASSSTGRRGRYYNEQFF
TRBV4-3	NA	NA	TRBJ1-2	TGCGCCAGCAGCCCAGAATTAAACCACAGGGACCTCTATGGCTACACCTTC	CASSPELNHRDLYGYTF
TRBV7-3	NA	NA	TRBJ1-6	TGTGCCAGCAGCCCCCGAGGTAGGGGTGATTCACCCCTCCACTTT	CASSPRGRGDSPLHF
TRBV27	NA	NA	TRBJ2-4	TGTGCCAGCAGTCCTCTAGCCAAAAACATTCAGTACTTC	CASSPLAKNIQYF
TRBV18	NA	NA	TRBJ1-2	TGTGCCAGCTCACCACAGGGGGATCACTATGGCTACACCTTC	CASSPQGDHYGYTF
TRBV29-1	NA	NA	TRBJ1-1	TGCAGCGTCACGGACACGAACACTGAAGCTTTCTTT	CSVTDTNTEAFF
TRBV9	NA	TRBD2	TRBJ2-1	TGTGCCAGCAGCGTCTCTAGCGGGGGCCTACCCAATGAGCAGTTCTTC	CASSVSSGGLPNEQFF
TRBV30	once	NA	TRBJ1-5	TGTGCCTGGAGTGTCAGGCAGGAAAACGATCAGCCCCAGCATTTT	CAWSVRQENDQPQHF
TRBV10-1	NA	TRBD1	TRBJ1-2	TGCGCCAGCAAGACATCAGGGGGCATCTGGTATGGCTACACCTTC	CASKTSGGIWYGYTF
TRBV19	NA	TRBD2	TRBJ2-1	TGTGCCAGTAGTATTCTCGGACGCAGGCTAGCGGGGGGGCCGGGTGAGCAGTTCTTC	CASSILGRRLAGGPGEQFF
TRBV7-8	NA	NA	TRBJ2-7	TGTGCCAGCAGCTTCAGCCCCCAACAGGATCTTGGGTACGAGCAGTACTTC	CASSFSPQQDLGYEQYF
TRBV28	NA	NA	TRBJ1-6	TGTGCCAGCAGTTTATCGGGCGGGGTCGAAAATTCACCCCTCCACTTT	CASSLSGGVENSPLHF
TRBV10-3	few	TRBD2	TRBJ2-3	TGTGCCATCAGTGTTCAGCGGGGGGGCACAGATACGCAGTATTTT	CAISVQRGGTDTQYF
TRBV2	NA	TRBD1	TRBJ2-1	TGTGCCAGCAGTGAAGCGCTTGGACAGGGACCTACAGGGGAGCAGTTCTTC	CASSEALGQGPTGEQFF
TRBV5-1	NA	TRBD1	TRBJ1-6	TGCGCCAGCAGCTCCGAGGGGGCTCGCTCCTATAATTCACCCCTCCACTTT	CASSSEGARSYNSPLHF
TRBV5-4	NA	TRBD2	TRBJ2-3	TGTGCCAGCAGCTTGAAAAAGCCGGGACTAGCGGGAGATACGCAGTATTTT	CASSLKKPGLAGDTQYF
TRBV28	NA	TRBD1	TRBJ1-1	TGTGCCAGCAGTGAGCCTCCGGGACAGCCGAACACTGAAGCTTTCTTT	CASSEPPGQPNTEAFF
TRBV27	NA	NA	TRBJ2-2	TGTGCCAGCAAAACCCTAAGCTACCCCGGGGAGCTGTTTTTT	CASKTLSYPGELFF
TRBV19	NA	NA	TRBJ2-1	TGTGCCAGTAGTGAATCAAAAACAGGAGAAACATACAATGAGCAGTTCTTC	CASSESKTGETYNEQFF